The present TCR beta chain was sequenced within a study of cytomegalovirus exposure and HLA in healthy donors. Overall study findings and caveats: Most TCR sequences showed up rarely, but some public TCRs showed up in many donors. According to reports, the classifier identified cytomegalovirus status with high specificity and sensitivity. Sequencing had likely introduced a cluster of highly shared sequence variants as an artifact.

About this clone: Antigen specificity is unknown.

PCR employed 60 Vbeta and 13 Jbeta primers. Sequencing was performed with immunoSEQ multiplex PCR; in TCRdb, only in-frame clones are kept and a portion is missing. The repertoire consists of roughly 100,000 clones, with less than 85% occurring once and the leading ten covering roughly 3.6%. V trimming: 6 bases; J trimming: 3 bases; junction bases outside the gene matches: 8. Germline V gene data show CDR1 as MDHEN and CDR2 as SYDVKM. The CDR3 extends over 15 amino acids. The sequence came from a man in his 60s in good health and CMV-seronegative. The sample consisted of PBMCs. The V call is TRBV28, the J call TRBJ1-1; TRBD1 aligns across 9 bases. Written as DNA, the CDR3 is TGTGCCAGCAGCCCACTGGGACAGGGATACACTGAAGCTTTCTTT. Protein sequence: CASSPLGQGYTEAFF.